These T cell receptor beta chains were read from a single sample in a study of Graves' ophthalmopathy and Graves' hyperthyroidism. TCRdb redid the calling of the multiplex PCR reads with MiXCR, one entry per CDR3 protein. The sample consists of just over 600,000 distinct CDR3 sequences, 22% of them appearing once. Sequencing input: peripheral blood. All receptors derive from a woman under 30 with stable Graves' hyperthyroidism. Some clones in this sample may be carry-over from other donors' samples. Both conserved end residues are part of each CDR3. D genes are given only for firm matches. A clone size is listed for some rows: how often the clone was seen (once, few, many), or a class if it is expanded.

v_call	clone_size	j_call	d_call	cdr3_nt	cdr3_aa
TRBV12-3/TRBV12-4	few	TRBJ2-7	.	TGTGCCAGCAGTTTTCACGGGTCCTACGAGCAGTACTTC	CASSFHGSYEQYF
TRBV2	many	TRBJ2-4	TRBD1	TGTGCCAGCGGCCGGGACAGCAAAAACATTCAGTACTTC	CASGRDSKNIQYF
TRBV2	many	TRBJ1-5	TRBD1	TGTGCCAGCCACAGGGGATTGGGTCAGCCCCAGCATTTT	CASHRGLGQPQHF
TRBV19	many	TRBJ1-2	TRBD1	TGTGCCAGTAGTATAGGACAGGGACTCGGTGGCTACACCTTC	CASSIGQGLGGYTF
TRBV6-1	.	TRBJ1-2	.	TGTGCCAGCAGCGAACAGGGTTTCTACACCTTC	CASSEQGFYTF
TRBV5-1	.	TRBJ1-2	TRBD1	TGCGCCAGCAGCGGGGACAGCACAGGTGGCTACACCTTC	CASSGDSTGGYTF
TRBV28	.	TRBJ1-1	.	TGTGCCAGCAGTGAGATAGGGAAAGCTTTCTTT	CASSEIGKAFF
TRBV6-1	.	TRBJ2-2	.	TGTGCCAGCAGTGAAGGTTTCGGGGGCGGCACCGGGGAGCTGTTTTTT	CASSEGFGGGTGELFF
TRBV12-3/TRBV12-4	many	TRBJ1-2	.	TGTGCCAGCAGTGCCTCGACAGGATTCTATGGCTACACCTTC	CASSASTGFYGYTF
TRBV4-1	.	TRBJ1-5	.	TGCGCCAGCAGCCAAGATGGGGGGGGTCAGCCCCAGCATTTT	CASSQDGGGQPQHF
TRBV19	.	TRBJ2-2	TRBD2	TGTGCCAGTAGTGTATCCGCGGGGCGGGAGACCGGGGAGCTGTGTTTT	CASSVSAGRETGELCF
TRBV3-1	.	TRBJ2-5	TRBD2	TGTGCCAGCAGCCAAGCGAGCGGGGGGGCAGAGACCCAGTACTTC	CASSQASGGAETQYF
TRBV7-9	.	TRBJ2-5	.	TGTGCCAGCAGCCCCCGGCTCGGTCGGGACCAAGAGACCCAGTACTTC	CASSPRLGRDQETQYF